This TCR beta chain was sequenced for a study of response to subunit inactivated influenza vaccine. Study-level findings and limits: Few new T cells, the authors suggested, are recruited by each seasonal influenza vaccination.

MiXCR, applied by TCRdb to the RT-PCR reads, yields one record per CDR3 protein. The sample yields 290,000 or so distinct CDR3 sequences, roughly 20% seen once. On this clonotype itself: Its antigen is not known.

This clonotype originated in a man aged 50 to 69 who received an inactivated influenza vaccine. Sequencing used PBMCs from blood, obtained roughly 20 months after vaccination.

CDR3 nucleotides: TGTGCCATCAGTGATAACGGAAACACCATATATTTT. It is translated as CAISDNGNTIYF. V usage is TRBV10-3 and J usage is TRBJ1-3; D gene uncertain. V lost 3 bases to trimming and J lost 4 bases, with 4 bases between them. Looked up from germline, CDR1 is ENHRY and CDR2 is SYGVKD. The CDR3 totals 12 residues.